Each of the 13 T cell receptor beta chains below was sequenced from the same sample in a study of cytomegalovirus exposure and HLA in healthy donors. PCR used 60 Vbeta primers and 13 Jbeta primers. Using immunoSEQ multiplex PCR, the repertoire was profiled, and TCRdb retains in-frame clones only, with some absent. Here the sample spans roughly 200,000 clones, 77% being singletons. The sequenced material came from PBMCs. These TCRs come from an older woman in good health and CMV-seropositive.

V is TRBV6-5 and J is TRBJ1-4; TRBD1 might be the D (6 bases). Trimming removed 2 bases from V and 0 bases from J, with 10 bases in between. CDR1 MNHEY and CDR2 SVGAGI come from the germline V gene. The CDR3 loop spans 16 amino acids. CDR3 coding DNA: TGTGCCAGCAGTTACGACAGGATAACAACTAATGAAAAACTGTTTTTT. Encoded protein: CASSYDRITTNEKLFF.

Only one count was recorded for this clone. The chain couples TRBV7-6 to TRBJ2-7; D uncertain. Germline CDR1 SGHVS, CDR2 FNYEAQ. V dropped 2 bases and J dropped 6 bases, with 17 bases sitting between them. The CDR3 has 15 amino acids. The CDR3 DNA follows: TGTGCCAGCAGCTTACGCGTTGGTCCCACCGGCGAGCAGTACTTC. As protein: CASSLRVGPTGEQYF. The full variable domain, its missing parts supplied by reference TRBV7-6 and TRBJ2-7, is GAGVSQSPRYKVTKRGQDVALRCDPISGHVSLYWYRQALGQGPEFLTYFNYEAQQDKSGLPNDRFSAERPEGSISTLTIQRTEQRDSAMYRCASSLRVGPTGEQYFGPGTRLTVT.

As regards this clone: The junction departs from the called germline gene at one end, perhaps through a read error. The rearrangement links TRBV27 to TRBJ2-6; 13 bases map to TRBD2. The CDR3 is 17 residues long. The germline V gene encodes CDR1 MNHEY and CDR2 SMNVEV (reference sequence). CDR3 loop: CASRGLAGNSGANVLTF. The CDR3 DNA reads TGTGCCAGCAGGGGACTAGCGGGAAACTCTGGAGCCAACGTCCTGACTTTC.

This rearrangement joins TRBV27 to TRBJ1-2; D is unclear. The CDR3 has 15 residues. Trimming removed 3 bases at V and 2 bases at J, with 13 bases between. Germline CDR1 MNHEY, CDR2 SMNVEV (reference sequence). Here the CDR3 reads CASSLTPSGNYGYTF. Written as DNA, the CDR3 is TGTGCCAGCAGTTTGACTCCAAGCGGCAACTATGGCTACACCTTC.

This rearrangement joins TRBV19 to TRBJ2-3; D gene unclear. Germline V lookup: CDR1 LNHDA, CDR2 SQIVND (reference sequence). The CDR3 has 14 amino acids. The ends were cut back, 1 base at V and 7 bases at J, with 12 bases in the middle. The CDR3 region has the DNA TGTGCCAGTAGTATAGGCACCTTAGTGAATACGCAGTATTTT. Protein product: CASSIGTLVNTQYF.

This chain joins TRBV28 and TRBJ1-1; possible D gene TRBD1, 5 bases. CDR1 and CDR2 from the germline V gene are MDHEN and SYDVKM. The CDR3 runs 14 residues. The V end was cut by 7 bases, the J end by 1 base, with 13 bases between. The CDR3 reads CASTLSQGNTEAFF. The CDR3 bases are TGTGCCAGCACCCTAAGTCAGGGGAACACTGAAGCTTTCTTT.

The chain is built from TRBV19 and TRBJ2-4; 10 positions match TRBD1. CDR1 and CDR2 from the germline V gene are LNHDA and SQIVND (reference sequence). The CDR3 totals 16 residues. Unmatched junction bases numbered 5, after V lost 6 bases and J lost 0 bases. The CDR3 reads CASRPGQGLAKNIQYF. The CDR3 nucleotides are TGTGCCAGTAGGCCGGGACAGGGGCTAGCCAAAAACATTCAGTACTTC.

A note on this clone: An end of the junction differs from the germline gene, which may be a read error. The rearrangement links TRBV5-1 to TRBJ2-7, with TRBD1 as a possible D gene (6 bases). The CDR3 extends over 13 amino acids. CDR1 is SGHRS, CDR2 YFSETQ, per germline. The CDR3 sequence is CASSLDPLQGKAF. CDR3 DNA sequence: TGCGCCAGCAGCTTGGACCCTCTACAGGGAAAAGCTTTC.

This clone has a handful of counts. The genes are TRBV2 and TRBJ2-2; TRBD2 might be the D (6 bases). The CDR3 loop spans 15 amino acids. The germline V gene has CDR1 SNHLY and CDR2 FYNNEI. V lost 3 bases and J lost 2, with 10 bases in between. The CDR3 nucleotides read TGTGCCAGCAGTGAGACCGGGACTAACACCGGGGAGCTGTTTTTT. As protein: CASSETGTNTGELFF.

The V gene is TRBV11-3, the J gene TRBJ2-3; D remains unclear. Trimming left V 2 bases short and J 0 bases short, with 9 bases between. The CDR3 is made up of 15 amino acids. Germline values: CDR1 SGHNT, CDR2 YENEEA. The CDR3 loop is CASSLSNPSTDTQYF. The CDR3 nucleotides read TGTGCCAGCAGCTTATCTAACCCTAGCACAGATACGCAGTATTTT. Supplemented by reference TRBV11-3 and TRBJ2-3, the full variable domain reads EAGVVQSPRYKIIEKKQPVAFWCNPISGHNTLYWYLQNLGQGPELLIRYENEEAVDDSQLPKDRFSAERLKGVDSTLKIQPAELGDSAVYLCASSLSNPSTDTQYFGPGTRLTVL.

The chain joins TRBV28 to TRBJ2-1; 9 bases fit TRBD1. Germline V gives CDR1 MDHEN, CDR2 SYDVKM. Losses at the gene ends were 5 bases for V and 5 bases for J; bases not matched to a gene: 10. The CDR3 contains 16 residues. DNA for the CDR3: TGTGCCAGCAGTCCCAGTAGGGGACAGGGCCACAATGAGCAGTTCTTC. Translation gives CASSPSRGQGHNEQFF.

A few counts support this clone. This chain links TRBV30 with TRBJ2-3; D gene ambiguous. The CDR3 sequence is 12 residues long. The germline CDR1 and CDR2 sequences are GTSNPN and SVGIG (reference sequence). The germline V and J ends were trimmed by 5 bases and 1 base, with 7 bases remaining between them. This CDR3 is CAWHTRTDTQYF. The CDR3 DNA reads TGTGCCTGGCACACCCGCACAGATACGCAGTATTTT.

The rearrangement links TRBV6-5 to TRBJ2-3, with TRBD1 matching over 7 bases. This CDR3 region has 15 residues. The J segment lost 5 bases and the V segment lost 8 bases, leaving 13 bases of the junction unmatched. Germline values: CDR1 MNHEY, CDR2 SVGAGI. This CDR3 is CASYRGQPGVDTQYF. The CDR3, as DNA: TGTGCCAGCTACAGGGGACAGCCCGGGGTAGATACGCAGTATTTT.